The 3 T cell receptor beta chains given below trace back to one sample, sequenced in a study of T cell responses to AZD1222 COVID-19 vaccine. Produced via immunoSEQ multiplex PCR; TCRdb's table is partial and in-frame only. The sample consists of under 130,000 clones, about 85% of them appearing once. The sample here was peripheral blood, taken 28 days after the second AZD1222 dose. These receptors were collected from an adult who received the AZD1222 COVID-19 vaccine.

The CDR3 sequence is CASSTSTMNTEAFF. The CDR3 nucleotides read TGCGCCAGCAGCACCTCTACAATGAACACTGAAGCTTTCTTT. The chain has TRBV5-1 and TRBJ1-1; no clear D. The germline V and J ends were trimmed by 4 bases and 0 bases, with 10 bases remaining between them. Germline V CDR1 and CDR2: SGHRS, YFSETQ. The CDR3 length is 14 residues.

This rearrangement joins TRBV5-4 to TRBJ1-2; D not certain. V lost 0 bases and J 5 bases, leaving 17 bases between the germline ends. The CDR3 has 16 amino acids. The germline gives CDR1 SGHNT, CDR2 YYREEE (reference sequence). DNA for the CDR3: TGTGCCAGCAGCTTGGAGGTGGACTCCCCTACTTATGGCTACACCTTC. Its protein product is CASSLEVDSPTYGYTF.

The chain carries TRBV28 and TRBJ1-4; 9 bases match TRBD1. Germline CDR1 reads MDHEN; CDR2 reads SYDVKM. V lost 6 bases and J lost 14; bases outside the gene matches: 13. The length of the CDR3 is 14 residues. The CDR3 sequence is CASSLSGDRAGLFF. CDR3 bases: TGTGCCAGCAGCCTGTCCGGGGACAGGGCCGGGCTGTTTTTT.